This is a list of T cell receptor beta chains from one sample in a study of vaccination and CD4 T cells after COVID-19. No antigen is known for these receptors. TCRdb used MiXCR to reprocess the PCR reads, holding one entry per CDR3 protein. Of 10,000 to 11,000 distinct CDR3 sequences listed, under 30% are singletons. Sample: CD4+ T cells from blood, cultured in vitro, taken after SARS-CoV-2 vaccination. Receptor source: a human donor who had recovered from COVID-19. Each CDR3 is given with its conserved first and last residue. The D gene is left open where the match is weak. Size tells how often a clone was seen (once, few, many) or the class of an expanded clone, and some rows leave it out.

clone size: medium-sized
V gene: TRBV20-1
D gene: .
J gene: TRBJ1-2
CDR3 DNA: TGCAGTGTGGTCGACCGCGGCTACACCTTC
CDR3 protein: CSVVDRGYTF

clone size: .
V gene: TRBV6-1
D gene: .
J gene: TRBJ1-1
CDR3 DNA: TGTGCCAGCAGTGAACCGGGTAAGGACACTGAAGCTTTCTTT
CDR3 protein: CASSEPGKDTEAFF

clone size: few
V gene: TRBV28
D gene: TRBD1
J gene: TRBJ1-1
CDR3 DNA: TGTGCCAGCACCCACGGCGGGACAGGGGATACTGAAGCTTTCTTT
CDR3 protein: CASTHGGTGDTEAFF

clone size: few
V gene: TRBV6-1
D gene: .
J gene: TRBJ2-6
CDR3 DNA: TGTGCCAGCAGCGCTTATGGCTCTGGGGCCAACGTCCTGACTTTC
CDR3 protein: CASSAYGSGANVLTF

clone size: .
V gene: TRBV10-3
D gene: TRBD1
J gene: TRBJ1-2
CDR3 DNA: TGTGCCATCAGACCGGGCACAGGGGGATCTAACTATGGCTACACCTTC
CDR3 protein: CAIRPGTGGSNYGYTF

clone size: few
V gene: TRBV28
D gene: TRBD1
J gene: TRBJ2-5
CDR3 DNA: TGTGCCAGCAGTTCCCTGGGACAGGGAGGACAGGAGACCCAGTACTTC
CDR3 protein: CASSSLGQGGQETQYF

clone size: few
V gene: TRBV6-1
D gene: .
J gene: TRBJ1-1
CDR3 DNA: TGTGCCAGCAGTGCGAAGGAATCGAACACTGAAGCTTTCTTT
CDR3 protein: CASSAKESNTEAFF

clone size: .
V gene: TRBV11-3
D gene: TRBD1
J gene: TRBJ1-2
CDR3 DNA: TGTGCCAGCAGCTCCTCCGGGACAGGAGTCTACACCTTC
CDR3 protein: CASSSSGTGVYTF

clone size: .
V gene: TRBV25-1
D gene: .
J gene: TRBJ2-7
CDR3 DNA: TGTGCCAGCAGTGAATATGGGGGGTACCACGAGCAGTACTTC
CDR3 protein: CASSEYGGYHEQYF

clone size: .
V gene: TRBV28
D gene: .
J gene: TRBJ1-1
CDR3 DNA: TGTGCCAGCTTGAGGAAGAACACTGAAGCTTTCTTT
CDR3 protein: CASLRKNTEAFF

clone size: medium-sized
V gene: TRBV28
D gene: .
J gene: TRBJ2-5
CDR3 DNA: TGTGCCAGCAGGGATGGCCCACAAGAGACCCAGTACTTC
CDR3 protein: CASRDGPQETQYF

clone size: few
V gene: TRBV5-8
D gene: .
J gene: TRBJ2-5
CDR3 DNA: TGTGCCAGCAGCTGGACTGCCGAGGGGGAGACCCAGTACTTC
CDR3 protein: CASSWTAEGETQYF

clone size: .
V gene: TRBV5-1
D gene: TRBD1
J gene: TRBJ2-5
CDR3 DNA: TGCGCCAGCAGCCAGGGGGCTGAGGAGACCCAGTACTTC
CDR3 protein: CASSQGAEETQYF

clone size: few
V gene: TRBV24-1
D gene: .
J gene: TRBJ2-3
CDR3 DNA: TGTGCCACCAGTGATAACCGTGGACCCGGAGTTACGCAGTATTTT
CDR3 protein: CATSDNRGPGVTQYF

clone size: few
V gene: TRBV6-1
D gene: TRBD1
J gene: TRBJ2-7
CDR3 DNA: TGTGCCTCCTACGGACAGGGGACCTACGAGCAGTACTTC
CDR3 protein: CASYGQGTYEQYF

clone size: medium-sized
V gene: TRBV20-1
D gene: .
J gene: TRBJ1-1
CDR3 DNA: TGCAGTGCTAGAGGAGGGGAAGGGAGGGCCACTGAAGCTTTCTTT
CDR3 protein: CSARGGEGRATEAFF

clone size: .
V gene: TRBV10-3
D gene: .
J gene: TRBJ1-5
CDR3 DNA: TGTGCCATCAGCCGGGACCCCAATCAGCCCCAGCATTTT
CDR3 protein: CAISRDPNQPQHF

clone size: .
V gene: TRBV5-6
D gene: .
J gene: TRBJ2-7
CDR3 DNA: TGTGCCAGCAGCTTGGTCCCTAGCGACGAGCAGTACTTC
CDR3 protein: CASSLVPSDEQYF

clone size: medium-sized
V gene: TRBV6-1
D gene: .
J gene: TRBJ2-3
CDR3 DNA: TGTGCCAGCCGCACGACCGCGTCAGATACGCAGTATTTT
CDR3 protein: CASRTTASDTQYF

clone size: .
V gene: TRBV27
D gene: TRBD1
J gene: TRBJ1-2
CDR3 DNA: TGTGCCATCCTTTCACCGGGACAGGGGTTTGGCTACACCTTC
CDR3 protein: CAILSPGQGFGYTF

clone size: once
V gene: TRBV7-9
D gene: .
J gene: TRBJ2-2
CDR3 DNA: TGTGCCAGCAGCTTATTCGGGGGGAACACCGGGGAGCTGTTTTTT
CDR3 protein: CASSLFGGNTGELFF

clone size: .
V gene: TRBV6-1
D gene: .
J gene: TRBJ2-7
CDR3 DNA: TGTGCCAGCAGTCTCAACTACGAGCGGTACTTC
CDR3 protein: CASSLNYERYF

clone size: .
V gene: TRBV5-5
D gene: .
J gene: TRBJ2-5
CDR3 DNA: TGTGCCAGCAGCTTGATCATAGTAAGGGGGGAAGAGACCCAGTACTTC
CDR3 protein: CASSLIIVRGEETQYF

clone size: .
V gene: TRBV5-1
D gene: .
J gene: TRBJ1-6
CDR3 DNA: TGCGCCAGCAGCCAACAATACATTGCGGATAATTCACCCCTCCACTTT
CDR3 protein: CASSQQYIADNSPLHF

clone size: .
V gene: TRBV10-1
D gene: TRBD1
J gene: TRBJ1-1
CDR3 DNA: TGCGCCAGCAGTACCCGGGACAGGCGCACTGAAGCTTTCTTT
CDR3 protein: CASSTRDRRTEAFF

clone size: .
V gene: TRBV6-1
D gene: .
J gene: TRBJ1-2
CDR3 DNA: TGTGCCAGCAGGGAGGGGGTCGGCTATGGCTACACCTTC
CDR3 protein: CASREGVGYGYTF

clone size: medium-sized
V gene: TRBV7-2
D gene: TRBD1
J gene: TRBJ2-5
CDR3 DNA: TGTGCCAGCAGACCCCCGGGACAGGGAGAGACCCAGTACTTC
CDR3 protein: CASRPPGQGETQYF

clone size: .
V gene: TRBV6-2/TRBV6-3
D gene: TRBD2
J gene: TRBJ2-5
CDR3 DNA: TGTGCCAGCAGCCGTCGACTAGCGGGAGGCGGAGAGACCCAGTACTTC
CDR3 protein: CASSRRLAGGGETQYF

clone size: few
V gene: TRBV20-1
D gene: .
J gene: TRBJ1-1
CDR3 DNA: TGCAGTGCTAGAGAATGGGCAGAGAGTGAAGCTTTCTTT
CDR3 protein: CSAREWAESEAFF

clone size: few
V gene: TRBV27
D gene: .
J gene: TRBJ2-6
CDR3 DNA: TGTGCCAGCAGTTTAATGCCAGGCCGACGGTCTGGGGCCAACGTCCTGACTTTC
CDR3 protein: CASSLMPGRRSGANVLTF

clone size: .
V gene: TRBV5-4
D gene: .
J gene: TRBJ2-7
CDR3 DNA: TGTGCCAGCAGCTTAGCCGGGACTTGGGTCAACGAGCAGTACTTC
CDR3 protein: CASSLAGTWVNEQYF

clone size: medium-sized
V gene: TRBV28
D gene: .
J gene: TRBJ1-2
CDR3 DNA: TGTGCCAGCAGTCAGATAATGCACTATGGCTACACCTTC
CDR3 protein: CASSQIMHYGYTF

clone size: few
V gene: TRBV28
D gene: TRBD1
J gene: TRBJ2-5
CDR3 DNA: TGTGCCAGCAGGCCGATACCGACAGGGCTGCAAGAGACCCAGTACTTC
CDR3 protein: CASRPIPTGLQETQYF